The 32 T cell receptor beta chains below were found in one sample sequenced in a study of shared clonotypes between healthy human individuals. In the naive CD8 group, cells lacked CD45RO and were positively selected for CCR7, so terminally differentiated effector memory CD45RA+ cells were left out. Libraries were prepared by immunoSEQ multiplex PCR; TCRdb keeps only in-frame clonotypes and omits some of them. This sample has about 550,000 clones, with over 95% found just once. Sequencing used naive CD8+ T cells sorted from blood. The receptors stem from a woman in her 30s in good health.

The gene calls are TRBV6-1 and TRBJ1-3; D remains unclear. The CDR3 spans 13 residues. Germline assignment: CDR1 MNHNS and CDR2 SASEGT. Trimming stripped 3 bases from V and 4 bases from J, with 7 bases between. Here the CDR3 reads CASSDFLGNTIYF. The DNA of the CDR3 is TGTGCCAGCAGTGATTTTTTGGGAAACACCATATATTTT.

V and J are TRBV6-5 and TRBJ2-1; 8 positions match TRBD1. Germline loops: CDR1 MNHEY, CDR2 SVGAGI. This CDR3 spans 15 amino acids. Germline trimming cut 2 bases from V and 7 bases from J; bases unmatched to any gene: 7. DNA of the CDR3: TGTGCCAGCAGTTACCAGGGGGCCGTTGGTAATGAGCAGTTCTTC. This translates into CASSYQGAVGNEQFF.

This clone has only a few counts. This chain uses TRBV29-1 with TRBJ2-5; D unresolved. The CDR3 runs to 13 residues. CDR1 and CDR2 (germline): SQVTM, ANQGSEA. Trimming removed 5 bases at V and 7 bases at J, with 17 bases between. The CDR3 nucleotides read TGCAGCGTTCGAGGCAGCATAGAAGGGACCCAGTACTTC. It encodes CSVRGSIEGTQYF. The full variable domain, in which reference TRBV29-1 and TRBJ2-5 provide the parts outside the CDR3, is SAVISQKPSRDICQRGTSLTIQCQVDSQVTMMFWYRQQPGQSLTLIATANQGSEATYESGFVIDKFPISRPNLTFSTLTVSNMSPEDSSIYLCSVRGSIEGTQYFGPGTRLLVL.

The CDR3 region is CASSASKNQPQHF. The CDR3 DNA reads TGTGCCAGCAGTGCCTCAAAAAATCAGCCCCAGCATTTT. J is TRBJ1-5 and V is TRBV27; D remains ambiguous. The germline V gene encodes CDR1 MNHEY and CDR2 SMNVEV (reference sequence). The V and J ends lost 5 bases and 4 bases respectively, with 9 bases between them. This CDR3 region has 13 residues.

The J gene is TRBJ2-5, the V gene TRBV5-1; TRBD1 agrees at 9 bases. This CDR3 is built from 15 residues. CDR1 is SGHRS, CDR2 YFSETQ, per germline. Losses at the gene ends were 2 bases for V and 7 bases for J; bases not matched to a gene: 9. CDR3 nucleotide sequence: TGCGCCAGCAGCTTATCCGGGACAGGGCCCCTGACCCAGTACTTC. Protein: CASSLSGTGPLTQYF.

CDR3 DNA: TGTGCCAGCAGTGAAGGTTTAGCGGGAGAATCCTACGAGCAGTACTTC. Amino acid sequence: CASSEGLAGESYEQYF. This rearrangement joins TRBV25-1 to TRBJ2-7; 9 bases are shared with TRBD2. The CDR3 runs 16 residues. Germline assignment: CDR1 MGHDK and CDR2 SYGVNS. Losses at the gene ends were 2 bases for V and 1 base for J; bases not matched to a gene: 6.

V usage is TRBV18 and J usage is TRBJ1-1, with 9 bases matching TRBD1. The V gene's germline CDR1 is KGHSH and CDR2 LQKENI. CDR3 length: 13 amino acids. With 3 bases clipped from V and 4 bases from J, the junction kept 0 bases outside the gene matches. CDR3 protein: CASSPTGGTEAFF. CDR3 nucleotides: TGTGCCAGCTCACCGACAGGGGGCACTGAAGCTTTCTTT.

The chain is built from TRBV4-2 and TRBJ2-2; 12 nucleotides line up with TRBD2. The CDR3 extends over 18 amino acids. CDR1 and CDR2 from the germline V gene are LGHNA and YNFKEQ. Trimming removed 3 bases from V and 6 bases from J; junction bases left unmatched: 11. DNA for the CDR3: TGTGCCAGCAGCCAGGAGACTAGCGGGAGTGAGTATGCCGGGGAGCTGTTTTTT. This encodes CASSQETSGSEYAGELFF.

The chain joins TRBV9 to TRBJ2-7; TRBD1 aligns across 9 bases. Germline CDR1 reads SGDLS; CDR2 reads YYNGEE. The J segment lost 2 bases and the V segment lost 4 bases, leaving 7 bases of the junction unmatched. This CDR3 region has 15 residues. CDR3 sequence reads: CASSPGQGLTYEQYF. CDR3 sequence (DNA): TGTGCCAGCAGCCCAGGACAGGGGCTAACCTACGAGCAGTACTTC.

The chain has TRBV6-1 and TRBJ1-4; maybe TRBD1 (5 bases). V lost 4 bases, J lost 8 bases, and 11 bases lay in between. Looked up from germline, CDR1 is MNHNS and CDR2 is SASEGT. This CDR3 contains 13 residues. The DNA of the CDR3 is TGTGCCAGCAGTGGGGGGGGGAAGGAAAAACTGTTTTTT. It codes for CASSGGGKEKLFF.

The chain recombines TRBV5-4 with TRBJ1-1; 7 positions match TRBD1. Germline values: CDR1 SGHNT, CDR2 YYREEE (reference sequence). The CDR3 length is 15 residues. The V gene end was trimmed by 4 bases and the J gene end by 1 base; junction bases not matched to a gene: 7. CDR3 DNA sequence: TGTGCCAGCAGCGCTAGGGGGCAGTGGAACACTGAAGCTTTCTTT. Translated, it gives CASSARGQWNTEAFF.

V usage is TRBV4-1 and J usage is TRBJ2-3; TRBD2 might be the D (5 bases). The V end was cut by 4 bases, the J end by 4 bases, with 12 bases between. Germline CDR1 reads MGHRA; CDR2 reads YSYEKL. CDR3 length equals 14 residues. CDR3 region: CASSPSPEADTQYF. In DNA form, the CDR3 reads TGCGCCAGCAGCCCATCCCCGGAGGCAGATACGCAGTATTTT.

The chain has TRBV9 and TRBJ2-1; D is unclear. The CDR3 is made up of 14 amino acids. V dropped 0 bases and J dropped 6 bases, with 10 bases sitting between them. The germline CDR1 and CDR2 sequences are SGDLS and YYNGEE. The CDR3: CASSVGWSGNEQFF. The CDR3 DNA sequence: TGTGCCAGCAGCGTAGGGTGGAGTGGCAATGAGCAGTTCTTC.

As for this clone: The sample carries other DNA sequences with the same CDR3. The genes are TRBV28 and TRBJ2-5; D is perhaps TRBD1 (5 bases). V lost 1 base to trimming and J lost 1 base, with 7 bases between them. Germline CDR1 reads MDHEN; CDR2 reads SYDVKM. The CDR3 is 14 residues long. CDR3 coding DNA: TGTGCCAGCAGTTTATATCAGGGCCAAGAGACCCAGTACTTC. Encoded protein: CASSLYQGQETQYF.

This chain uses TRBV7-9 with TRBJ1-2, with 7 bases aligning to TRBD1. Unmatched junction bases numbered 5, after V lost 4 bases and J lost 6 bases. Germline V gene sequence: CDR1 SEHNR, CDR2 FQNEAQ (reference sequence). The CDR3 extends over 13 amino acids. CDR3 sequence: CASSYGTDNGYTF. DNA of the CDR3: TGTGCCAGCAGCTACGGGACAGACAATGGCTACACCTTC.

The chain combines TRBV19 with TRBJ1-4; 9 nucleotides match TRBD1. Germline CDR1 LNHDA, CDR2 SQIVND (reference sequence). The V segment lost 4 bases and the J segment 7 bases; nucleotides outside the gene matches: 7. This CDR3 spans 15 amino acids. The CDR3 region is CASSRQGETGEKLFF. In nucleotides, the CDR3 is TGTGCCAGTAGTAGACAGGGGGAAACGGGTGAAAAACTGTTTTTT.

Regarding this clone: This sample also contains other DNA sequences that code for the same CDR3. J is TRBJ2-7 and V is TRBV9; the match to TRBD2 covers 9 bases. CDR1 and CDR2 (germline): SGDLS, YYNGEE. The CDR3 spans 13 residues. The J segment lost 3 bases and the V segment lost 3 bases, leaving 1 base of the junction unmatched. Here the CDR3 DNA reads TGTGCCAGCAGCGCGACTAGCGGCTACGAGCAGTACTTC. This translates into CASSATSGYEQYF.

This chain joins TRBV27 and TRBJ2-3; the match to TRBD2 covers 8 bases. Losses at the gene ends were 2 bases for V and 2 bases for J; bases not matched to a gene: 3. The length of the CDR3 is 15 residues. The V gene's germline CDR1 is MNHEY and CDR2 SMNVEV (reference sequence). DNA of the CDR3: TGTGCCAGCAGTTTAGGAGCGGGGGCCACAGATACGCAGTATTTT. Protein sequence: CASSLGAGATDTQYF.

This chain joins TRBV30 and TRBJ1-2, with a possible D match to TRBD1 (5 bases). The CDR3 loop spans 13 amino acids. Trimming cost V 3 bases and J 10 bases, with 18 bases left between them. Germline V gives CDR1 GTSNPN, CDR2 SVGIG (reference sequence). CDR3: CAWRFLSGGNYTF. The CDR3 bases are TGTGCCTGGAGATTCCTGTCTGGGGGTAACTACACCTTC.

This clone was counted a few times. V gene TRBV30 combines with J gene TRBJ1-5; D is unclear. CDR3 length equals 13 residues. Trimming took off 0 bases at V and 3 bases at J, with 6 bases between the two ends. In germline, CDR1 is GTSNPN, CDR2 SVGIG (reference sequence). This chain's CDR3 is CAWSVTDNQPQHF. For the CDR3, the DNA is TGTGCCTGGAGTGTTACCGACAATCAGCCCCAGCATTTT.

The chain joins TRBV29-1 to TRBJ2-7; 7 bases line up with TRBD2. There are 13 residues in the CDR3. Per germline, CDR1 SQVTM and CDR2 ANQGSEA. The V gene end was trimmed by 1 base and the J gene end by 4 bases; junction bases not matched to a gene: 4. CDR3 in amino acids: CSVEAGLGYEQYF. CDR3 DNA sequence: TGCAGCGTTGAAGCAGGACTAGGTTACGAGCAGTACTTC.

The chain uses TRBV7-8 and TRBJ1-2, with unresolved D. Germline V gives CDR1 SGHVS, CDR2 FQNEAQ. Between the trimmed V and J ends, which lost 3 bases and 2 bases, there was a span of 10 bases. This CDR3 spans 14 amino acids. The CDR3 bases are TGTGCCAGCAGCTTCGACCCGGCAAACTATGGCTACACCTTC. It codes for CASSFDPANYGYTF.

This sequence joins TRBV14 and TRBJ2-4; a weak D match, TRBD2 (6 bases). The CDR3 runs to 13 residues. Looked up from germline, CDR1 is SGHDN and CDR2 is FVKESK. Trimming cost V 4 bases and J 11 bases, with 15 bases left between them. CDR3 in DNA: TGTGCCAGCAGCCCCTACGGGGGAAGCGTTCAGTACTTC. This translates into CASSPYGGSVQYF.

V and J are TRBV11-2 and TRBJ2-7, with a tentative D call TRBD2 (5 bases). V was shortened by 3 bases and J by 6 bases, with 21 bases between the two germline ends. Germline loops: CDR1 SGHAT, CDR2 FQNNGV. The CDR3 runs 16 residues. CDR3 in DNA: TGTGCCAGCAGCTTCCACCCAAATACTAGATCTGGCGAGCAGTACTTC. Amino acids: CASSFHPNTRSGEQYF.

The chain has TRBV2 and TRBJ2-7; 9 nucleotides line up with TRBD2. The germline CDR1 and CDR2 sequences are SNHLY and FYNNEI. The CDR3 runs to 14 residues. J was trimmed by 4 bases and V by 4 bases; bases with no gene match: 5. CDR3: CASSAGGRGYEQYF. The CDR3, as DNA: TGTGCCAGCAGTGCGGGCGGGAGGGGGTACGAGCAGTACTTC.

The chain is built from TRBV7-7 and TRBJ2-1, with D possibly being TRBD2 (6 bases). There are 15 residues in the CDR3. Per germline, CDR1 SSHAT and CDR2 FNYEAQ (reference sequence). The V end lost 5 bases, the J end lost 3 bases, and 14 bases lay between the germline ends. The CDR3 DNA follows: TGTGCCAGCAGCAAGGGACTGACTGGCTACAATGAGCAGTTCTTC. This sequence encodes CASSKGLTGYNEQFF.

This clone was recorded once. This chain uses TRBV6-1 with TRBJ1-5; possible D gene TRBD1, 6 bases. The germline V gene encodes CDR1 MNHNS and CDR2 SASEGT. This CDR3 is built from 15 residues. The germline V and J ends were trimmed by 2 bases and 6 bases, with 14 bases remaining between them. The DNA for the CDR3 is TGTGCCAGCAGTGAATTTGGGGGCTCGGTTCAGCCCCAGCATTTT. Its protein product is CASSEFGGSVQPQHF.

The chain recombines TRBV18 with TRBJ2-7, with D perhaps TRBD1 or TRBD2 (6 bases each). The CDR3 has 12 residues. Germline V gives CDR1 KGHSH, CDR2 LQKENI. V was pared by 3 bases and J by 6 bases, with 9 bases between. The CDR3 region is CASSPEGGEQYF. CDR3 coding DNA: TGTGCCAGCTCACCCGAGGGGGGCGAGCAGTACTTC. Full variable domain (rest looked up from reference TRBV18 and TRBJ2-7): NAGVMQNPRHLVRRRGQEARLRCSPMKGHSHVYWYRQLPEEGLKFMVYLQKENIIDESGMPKERFSAEFPKEGPSILRIQQVVRGDSAAYFCASSPEGGEQYFGPGTRLTVT.

The genes are TRBV18 and TRBJ2-7, with D maybe TRBD1 (5 bases). The CDR3 runs to 15 residues. Germline-derived CDR1 and CDR2 are KGHSH and LQKENI. V lost 3 bases and J 3 bases, leaving 15 bases between the germline ends. CDR3 sequence (DNA): TGTGCCAGCTCACCTGTTTCGGACACGGGCTACGAGCAGTACTTC. It codes for CASSPVSDTGYEQYF.

The chain links TRBV28 to TRBJ2-7; 10 positions match TRBD2. This CDR3 region has 16 residues. Losses at the gene ends were 3 bases for V and 2 bases for J; bases not matched to a gene: 7. Germline lookup yields CDR1 MDHEN and CDR2 SYDVKM. The CDR3 spells CASSLPTSGTTYEQYF. CDR3 bases: TGTGCCAGCAGTTTGCCCACTAGCGGGACAACCTACGAGCAGTACTTC.

The genes are TRBV5-5 and TRBJ1-2, with 7 bases identical to TRBD1. With V trimmed by 4 bases and J by 0 bases, 12 bases remained unmatched. Germline loops: CDR1 SGHKS, CDR2 YYEKEE (reference sequence). The CDR3 runs 17 residues. CDR3 coding DNA: TGTGCCAGCAGCCCAATCTTAGACAGGGTAGCTAACTATGGCTACACCTTC. This sequence encodes CASSPILDRVANYGYTF. The variable domain in full, completed from reference TRBV5-5 and TRBJ1-2, reads DAGVTQSPTHLIKTRGQQVTLRCSPISGHKSVSWYQQVLGQGPQFIFQYYEKEERGRGNFPDRFSARQFPNYSSELNVNALLLGDSALYLCASSPILDRVANYGYTFGSGTRLTVV.

The V and J genes are TRBV13 and TRBJ2-7; a possible D gene is TRBD1 (5 bases). Between the trimmed V and J ends, which lost 5 bases and 7 bases, there was a span of 18 bases. Per the germline V gene, CDR1 is PRHDT and CDR2 is FYEKMQ (reference sequence). The CDR3 runs to 14 residues. The CDR3 reads CASSPRGPSEEQYF. CDR3 nucleotide sequence: TGTGCCAGCAGCCCTAGGGGCCCCTCGGAAGAGCAGTACTTC.